Below are 30 T cell receptor beta chains sequenced from a single sample in a study of blood T cell repertoires in COVID-19. Only in-frame clones appear in the TCRdb table, and some are missing; sequencing was by immunoSEQ multiplex PCR. In the table there are about 89,000 clones, approximately 84% of which are singletons. Source material: peripheral blood. Receptors originate from a man between 65 and 80 years old with COVID-19, enrolled during active disease.

The chain carries TRBV12-3 or TRBV12-4 and TRBJ2-1; TRBD2 is a possible D gene (6 bases). The CDR3 spans 13 residues. V lost 6 bases and J 9 bases, leaving 15 bases between the germline ends. The CDR3 reads CASRPGLSREQFF. The CDR3 DNA reads TGTGCCAGCAGACCGGGACTGTCCCGTGAGCAGTTCTTC.

The chain couples TRBV27 to TRBJ2-2; tentative D call: TRBD1 (5 bases). V lost 2 bases and J 5 bases, leaving 12 bases between the germline ends. CDR3 length equals 15 residues. Looked up from germline, CDR1 is MNHEY and CDR2 is SMNVEV (reference sequence). The CDR3 region has the DNA TGTGCCAGCAGTTTAGGACAAACGCTAACCGGGGAGCTGTTTTTT. Its translation: CASSLGQTLTGELFF.

The rearrangement joins TRBV4-3 to TRBJ1-1; no clear D. The V end lost 0 bases, the J end lost 10 bases, and 12 bases lay between the germline ends. The CDR3 has 13 amino acids. Germline V gene sequence: CDR1 LGHNA, CDR2 YSLEER. The CDR3 reads CASSQDNGSRAFF. The CDR3 nucleotides read TGCGCCAGCAGCCAAGATAACGGGAGTCGAGCTTTCTTT.

The sample holds one count of this clone. Other nucleotide sequences from this sample produce the same CDR3. The chain joins TRBV18 to TRBJ2-7, with D maybe TRBD1 (6 bases). V was trimmed by 3 bases and J by 0 bases, leaving 6 bases between them. Germline V gives CDR1 KGHSH, CDR2 LQKENI. This CDR3 is 13 amino acids long. CDR3 sequence reads: CASSPDSSYEQYF. The DNA for the CDR3 is TGTGCCAGCTCACCGGACAGCTCCTACGAGCAGTACTTC.

The chain couples TRBV28 to TRBJ1-2, with TRBD1 matching 7 bases. The CDR3 is 14 residues long. CDR1 is MDHEN, CDR2 SYDVKM, per germline. V shed 5 bases, J shed 8 bases, and the junction held 11 bases outside the gene matches. As DNA, the CDR3 is TGTGCCAGCAGTGCTCCAGGGGGGCAAATAGGCTACACCTTC. Amino acids: CASSAPGGQIGYTF.

CDR3 in DNA: TGTGCCACCAGTGAGACGAGGGCTGGTCTAGATACGCAGTATTTT. Translated, it gives CATSETRAGLDTQYF. The gene calls are TRBV24-1 and TRBJ2-3, with a possible D match to TRBD2 (5 bases). Germline V gives CDR1 KGHDR, CDR2 SFDVKD. The V gene lost 4 bases and the J gene lost 5 bases, with 15 bases spanning the gap. The CDR3 is 15 residues long.

This chain uses TRBV7-9 with TRBJ1-1; no definite D call. Germline values: CDR1 SEHNR, CDR2 FQNEAQ (reference sequence). This CDR3 spans 13 amino acids. Between the trimmed V and J ends, which lost 1 base and 8 bases, there was a span of 11 bases. CDR3 amino acids: CASSLGIGREAFF. The DNA for the CDR3 is TGTGCCAGCAGCTTAGGTATTGGCAGGGAAGCTTTCTTT. Using reference TRBV7-9 and TRBJ1-1 for the parts outside the CDR3, the full variable domain is DTGVSQNPRHKITKRGQNVTFRCDPISEHNRLYWYRQTLGQGPEFLTYFQNEAQLEKSRLLSDRFSAERPKGSFSTLEIQRTEQGDSAMYLCASSLGIGREAFFGQGTRLTVV.

The chain uses TRBV13 and TRBJ2-7; tentatively, D is TRBD1 (6 bases). Trimming shortened V by 1 base and J by 4 bases, and 8 bases separated the two germline ends. Germline V gene lookup returns CDR1 PRHDT and CDR2 FYEKMQ (reference sequence). CDR3 length equals 13 residues. The CDR3: CASSLVQGYEQYF. CDR3 DNA sequence: TGTGCCAGCAGCTTAGTACAGGGATACGAGCAGTACTTC. The full variable domain, rest sourced from reference TRBV13 and TRBJ2-7, is AAGVIQSPRHLIKEKRETATLKCYPIPRHDTVYWYQQGPGQDPQFLISFYEKMQSDKGSIPDRFSAQQFSDYHSELNMSSLELGDSALYFCASSLVQGYEQYFGPGTRLTVT.

This sequence joins TRBV10-3 and TRBJ2-1; TRBD1 aligns across 10 bases. J was trimmed by 9 bases and V by 6 bases; bases with no gene match: 17. Germline-derived CDR1 and CDR2 are ENHRY and SYGVKD. The CDR3 extends over 17 amino acids. CDR3 DNA sequence: TGTGCCATCAGACCAGGACAGGGGGGGAAACATGAGGGTGAGCAGTTCTTC. Protein: CAIRPGQGGKHEGEQFF.

This chain connects TRBV4-1 to TRBJ2-7, with TRBD2 as a possible D gene (5 bases). V was trimmed by 1 base and J by 1 base, leaving 8 bases between them. The CDR3 is 14 residues long. The germline gives CDR1 MGHRA, CDR2 YSYEKL. The CDR3 DNA sequence: TGCGCCAGCAGCCAAGTTCGGGGTTCCTACGAGCAGTACTTC. It codes for CASSQVRGSYEQYF.

This rearrangement joins TRBV4-1 to TRBJ2-2; D might be TRBD2 (5 bases). Germline CDR1 reads MGHRA; CDR2 reads YSYEKL. CDR3 length equals 15 residues. V dropped 1 base and J dropped 4 bases, with 10 bases sitting between them. The CDR3 loop reads CASSQVPGITGELFF. As DNA, the CDR3 is TGCGCCAGCAGCCAAGTCCCGGGGATCACCGGGGAGCTGTTTTTT.

This rearrangement joins TRBV27 to TRBJ2-7; the match to TRBD2 covers 13 bases. V lost 2 bases, J lost 4 bases, and 2 bases stayed unmatched. Germline CDR1 and CDR2: MNHEY and SMNVEV (reference sequence). This CDR3 has 15 amino acids. CDR3 nucleotides: TGTGCCAGCAGTTTAAGACTAGCGGGGGGTTACGAGCAGTACTTC. Encoded protein: CASSLRLAGGYEQYF.

The J gene is TRBJ2-5, the V gene TRBV2; D call uncertain. Germline CDR1 reads SNHLY; CDR2 reads FYNNEI. Trimming shortened V by 3 bases and J by 4 bases, and 9 bases separated the two germline ends. The CDR3 is 13 residues long. The CDR3 bases are TGTGCCAGCAGTGACAGGTTACGAGAGACCCAGTACTTC. This translates into CASSDRLRETQYF.

The V gene is TRBV2, the J gene TRBJ1-2; 7 positions match TRBD1. Trimming cost V 5 bases and J 6 bases; bases outside gene matches: 9. Germline values: CDR1 SNHLY, CDR2 FYNNEI. This CDR3 is built from 14 residues. The CDR3 region is CASSRSGTAHGYTF. The DNA of the CDR3 is TGTGCCAGCAGTCGATCCGGGACAGCCCATGGCTACACCTTC.

J is TRBJ1-2 and V is TRBV5-1; 7 positions match TRBD1. Trimming removed 4 bases from V and 7 bases from J; junction bases left unmatched: 10. The CDR3 runs to 14 residues. CDR1 is SGHRS and CDR2 is YFSETQ in the germline V gene. In DNA form, the CDR3 reads TGCGCCAGCAGCCGTCAGGGGGAGGAAGGTGGCTACACCTTC. Residues: CASSRQGEEGGYTF.

This clone was detected only once. The chain couples TRBV5-8 to TRBJ1-2, with 7 bases matching TRBD1. V lost 5 bases to trimming and J lost 5 bases; unmatched junction nucleotides: 9. This CDR3 is 14 amino acids long. Germline CDR1 SGHTS, CDR2 YDEGEE. CDR3 in amino acids: CASSYTGVRYGYTF. The CDR3 nucleotides read TGTGCCAGCAGTTATACAGGGGTGCGGTATGGCTACACCTTC.

This clone was seen a few times. This chain connects TRBV11-2 to TRBJ1-2; D may be TRBD1 (5 bases). Trimming left V 4 bases short and J 7 bases short, with 22 bases between. Germline-derived CDR1 and CDR2 are SGHAT and FQNNGV. CDR3 length equals 16 residues. Written as DNA, the CDR3 is TGTGCCAGCAGCTCGAACCGGGACTGGGAAACTTTTGGCTACACCTTC. Its protein product is CASSSNRDWETFGYTF.

V usage is TRBV7-9 and J usage is TRBJ1-2; 7 bases are shared with TRBD1. The CDR3 extends over 14 amino acids. CDR1 and CDR2 (germline): SEHNR, FQNEAQ (reference sequence). The V segment lost 0 bases and the J segment 6 bases; nucleotides outside the gene matches: 4. The CDR3 sequence: CASSLADRVHGYTF. In DNA form, the CDR3 reads TGTGCCAGCAGCTTAGCCGACAGGGTTCATGGCTACACCTTC.

V and J are TRBV5-1 and TRBJ2-3; 11 bases are shared with TRBD2. The ends lost 5 bases at V and 4 bases at J; junction bases unmatched: 3. CDR1 is SGHRS, CDR2 YFSETQ, per germline. The length of the CDR3 is 14 residues. CDR3 in amino acids: CASRSGLAADTQYF. The DNA for the CDR3 is TGCGCCAGCAGATCGGGACTAGCGGCAGATACGCAGTATTTT.

This chain joins TRBV7-8 and TRBJ2-2; D is ambiguous. V was trimmed by 7 bases and J by 2 bases, leaving 14 bases between them. The CDR3 runs to 15 residues. CDR1 and CDR2 from the germline V gene are SGHVS and FQNEAQ. CDR3 residues: CASNSETANTGELFF. The CDR3 nucleotides read TGTGCCAGCAACTCGGAGACTGCAAACACCGGGGAGCTGTTTTTT.

CDR3 sequence (DNA): TGTGCCAGCAGTCCCGGGGCTAGCGGGGGTTTTTATGAGCAGTTCTTC. Residues: CASSPGASGGFYEQFF. This sequence joins TRBV28 and TRBJ2-1; 10 bases match TRBD2. After removal of 5 bases from V and 8 bases from J, the junction contained 12 bases not matched to a gene. CDR3 length: 16 residues. Germline-derived CDR1 and CDR2 are MDHEN and SYDVKM.

This clone was counted a few times. The V call is TRBV6-5, the J call TRBJ2-1; 15 nucleotides align to TRBD2. Germline CDR1 MNHEY, CDR2 SVGAGI. The V gene end was trimmed by 11 bases and the J gene end by 7 bases; junction bases not matched to a gene: 9. The length of the CDR3 is 15 residues. This CDR3 is CAHRGTSGRFNEQFF. The CDR3 DNA sequence: TGTGCCCACCGGGGGACTAGCGGGAGGTTTAATGAGCAGTTCTTC.

This clone was seen a handful of times. The V and J genes are TRBV6-5 and TRBJ1-1, with a possible D match to TRBD1 (5 bases). V lost 4 bases and J 6 bases, leaving 6 bases between the germline ends. The CDR3 consists of 11 residues. Per germline, CDR1 MNHEY and CDR2 SVGAGI. DNA of the CDR3: TGTGCCAGCAGTTCGGGGGCTGAAGCTTTCTTT. Translation: CASSSGAEAFF.

This CDR3 is CATQNAGGSTDTQYF. CDR3 bases: TGTGCCACACAAAACGCCGGGGGTAGCACAGATACGCAGTATTTT. This chain connects TRBV24-1 to TRBJ2-3; weak D call: TRBD2 (6 bases). V lost 10 bases, J lost 0 bases, and 16 bases lay in between. Germline CDR1 and CDR2: KGHDR and SFDVKD. The CDR3 is 15 amino acids.

The chain carries TRBV27 and TRBJ2-7; TRBD1 matches 7 bases. The germline V gene has CDR1 MNHEY and CDR2 SMNVEV (reference sequence). The CDR3 loop spans 12 amino acids. V gave up 5 bases and J gave up 4 bases; unmatched junction bases: 2. The CDR3 DNA follows: TGTGCCAGCAGTGCCAGGGGGTACGAGCAGTACTTC. Protein sequence: CASSARGYEQYF.

The V call is TRBV5-6, the J call TRBJ2-1; 8 nucleotides line up with TRBD1. The CDR3 runs 17 residues. In germline, CDR1 is SGHDT, CDR2 YYEEEE. After removal of 7 bases from V and 2 bases from J, the junction contained 14 bases not matched to a gene. DNA for the CDR3: TGTGCCAGCTTCCAAAATGGACAGGGCGGTCCCTACAATGAGCAGTTCTTC. It yields the protein CASFQNGQGGPYNEQFF.

This chain joins TRBV11-2 and TRBJ1-1; D is unclear. The CDR3 contains 15 residues. Trimming cost V 4 bases and J 6 bases, with 18 bases left between them. Germline V gene sequence: CDR1 SGHAT, CDR2 FQNNGV. This chain's CDR3 is CASSSATGGLAEAFF. In DNA, the CDR3 is TGTGCCAGCAGCTCCGCCACCGGAGGGCTGGCTGAAGCTTTCTTT. The complete variable domain, with remaining parts taken from reference TRBV11-2 and TRBJ1-1, reads EAGVAQSPRYKIIEKRQSVAFWCNPISGHATLYWYQQILGQGPKLLIQFQNNGVVDDSQLPKDRFSAERLKGVDSTLKIQPAKLEDSAVYLCASSSATGGLAEAFFGQGTRLTVV.

This chain joins TRBV6-2 or TRBV6-3 and TRBJ1-1; 7 bases are a match to TRBD1. The ends lost 3 bases at V and 3 bases at J; junction bases unmatched: 7. CDR1 MNHEY and CDR2 SVGEGT come from the germline V gene. This CDR3 is built from 15 residues. The CDR3 coding sequence is TGTGCCAGCAGTTATAAGGGGGCCTTGGACACTGAAGCTTTCTTT. The encoded protein is CASSYKGALDTEAFF.

This clone was counted a few times. The chain joins TRBV7-2 to TRBJ1-1; perhaps TRBD1 as D (5 bases). Per the germline V gene, CDR1 is SGHTA and CDR2 is FQGNSA. Between the trimmed V and J ends, which lost 5 bases and 6 bases, there was a span of 16 bases. The CDR3 is 14 amino acids. The CDR3 DNA reads as TGTGCCAGCAGCGCGCAATCGGGGGGTCCTGAAGCTTTCTTT. It specifies CASSAQSGGPEAFF.

The rearrangement uses TRBV21-1 and TRBJ2-2; the table's D call TRBD2 went unverified against the DNA. TRBV21-1 is deemed a pseudogene. CDR3 size: 20 residues. The CDR3, as DNA: TGTGCCAGCAGCAAAAGGACATGCGGTATCGCGGGGGCGAACACCGGGGAGCTGTTTTTT. Translation gives CASSKRTCGIAGANTGELFF.